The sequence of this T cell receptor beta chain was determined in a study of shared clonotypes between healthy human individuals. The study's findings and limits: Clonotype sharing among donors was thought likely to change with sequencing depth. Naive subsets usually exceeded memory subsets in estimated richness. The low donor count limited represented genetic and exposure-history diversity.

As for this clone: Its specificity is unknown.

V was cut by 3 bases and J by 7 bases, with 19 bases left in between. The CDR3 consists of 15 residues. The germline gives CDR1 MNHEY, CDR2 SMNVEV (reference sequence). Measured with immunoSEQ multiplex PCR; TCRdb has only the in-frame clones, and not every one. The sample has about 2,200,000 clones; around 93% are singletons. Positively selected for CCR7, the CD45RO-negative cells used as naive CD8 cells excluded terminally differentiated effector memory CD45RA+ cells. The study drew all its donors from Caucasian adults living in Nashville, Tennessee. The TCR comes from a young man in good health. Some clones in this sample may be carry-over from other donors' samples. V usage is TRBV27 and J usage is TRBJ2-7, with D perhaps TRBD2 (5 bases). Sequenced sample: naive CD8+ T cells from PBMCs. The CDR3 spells CASSLIGLAAVEQYF. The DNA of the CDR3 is TGTGCCAGCAGTTTGATTGGGCTAGCCGCTGTGGAGCAGTACTTC.